This T cell receptor beta chain was retrieved from a study of OX40 agonist ivuxolimab in advanced cancers. Autoimmune disease history or systemic immunosuppression barred patients. This table comes from immunoSEQ multiplex PCR, and its TCRdb copy is limited to in-frame clones, with some not included. The sample contains over 40,000 clones, approximately 84% of which appear only once. The CDR3 consists of 14 residues. With 6 bases clipped from V and 2 bases from J, the junction kept 7 bases outside the gene matches. Germline CDR1 reads MNHEY; CDR2 reads SVGAGI. The V and J genes are TRBV6-5 and TRBJ2-7, with 7 bases aligning to TRBD1. The receptor was derived from an adult with an advanced solid tumor such as melanoma, head and neck, liver or kidney cancer. This specimen consisted of CD4+ or CD8+ T cells sorted from blood, obtained in a trial of the OX40 agonist ivuxolimab. DNA of the CDR3: TGTGCCAGCAGACGCCCGGGACAGCCCTACGAGCAGTACTTC. As protein: CASRRPGQPYEQYF.